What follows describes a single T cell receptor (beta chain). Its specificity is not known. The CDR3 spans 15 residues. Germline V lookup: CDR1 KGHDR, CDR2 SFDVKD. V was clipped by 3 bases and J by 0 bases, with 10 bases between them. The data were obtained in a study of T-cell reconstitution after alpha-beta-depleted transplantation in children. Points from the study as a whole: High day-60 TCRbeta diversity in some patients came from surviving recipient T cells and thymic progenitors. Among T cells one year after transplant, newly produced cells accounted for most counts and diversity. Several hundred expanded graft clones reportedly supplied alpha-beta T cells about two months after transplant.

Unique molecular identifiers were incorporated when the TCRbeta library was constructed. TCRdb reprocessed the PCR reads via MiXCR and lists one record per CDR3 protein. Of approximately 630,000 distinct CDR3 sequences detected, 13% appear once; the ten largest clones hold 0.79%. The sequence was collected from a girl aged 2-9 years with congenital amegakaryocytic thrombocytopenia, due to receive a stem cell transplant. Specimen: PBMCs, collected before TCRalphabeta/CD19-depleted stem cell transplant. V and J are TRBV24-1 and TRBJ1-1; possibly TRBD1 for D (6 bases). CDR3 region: CATSDPGQLNTEAFF. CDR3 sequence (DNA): TGTGCCACCAGTGATCCCGGACAGCTGAACACTGAAGCTTTCTTT.